This TCR beta chain emerged from a study of blood T cell repertoires in COVID-19. Study in general: Samples representing acute and convalescent COVID-19 were sourced from the United States, Italy and Spain.

How the authors handled the data: Counts of nucleated cells, estimated from reference gene primer amplification, were obtained. Sequenced by immunoSEQ multiplex PCR; TCRdb stores in-frame clones only, minus some. That table furnishes V, J and clone size, whereas the DNA furnished D and trimming. The data hold about 56,000 clones, with roughly 90% observed a single time. The TCR originated in a human donor in a cohort sampled during active COVID-19. The sequencing input was peripheral blood.

The CDR3 here is CASTLRLAGGTDTQYF. The CDR3 DNA reads as TGTGCCAGCACCCTGCGACTAGCGGGGGGGACAGATACGCAGTATTTT. V gene TRBV6-6 combines with J gene TRBJ2-3, with TRBD2 identical over 14 bases. CDR1 MNHNY and CDR2 SVGAGI come from the germline V gene (reference sequence). CDR3 size: 16 residues. With 7 bases clipped from V and 3 bases from J, the junction kept 6 bases outside the gene matches.